A selection of T cell receptor beta chains follows, all from one sample in a study of CD8 T cells in ankylosing spondylitis. MiXCR, applied by TCRdb to the 5' RACE reads, yields one record per CDR3 protein. The sample shows approximately 440,000 distinct CDR3 sequences, more than 15% of them seen only once. Sequenced input: blood, either unsorted or a sorted T cell fraction (not recorded which). Source of these receptors: a male donor with ankylosing spondylitis. CDR3s include the opening cysteine and the closing phenylalanine or tryptophan. A D gene is named only where the DNA matches it firmly. The listing skips clone size in some rows; elsewhere it reads once, few, many or a size class.

clone_size: .; v_call: TRBV6-1; j_call: TRBJ2-7; d_call: .; cdr3_aa: CASSQGFRNYEQYF; cdr3_nt: TGTGCCAGCAGTCAAGGGTTCAGGAACTACGAGCAGTACTTC
clone_size: .; v_call: TRBV15; j_call: TRBJ1-5; d_call: TRBD1; cdr3_aa: CATSRDNRGAQPQHF; cdr3_nt: TGTGCCACCAGCAGAGACAACAGGGGAGCTCAGCCCCAGCATTTT
clone_size: .; v_call: TRBV20-1; j_call: TRBJ2-1; d_call: .; cdr3_aa: CSAIRDGTYNEQFF; cdr3_nt: TGCAGTGCTATCCGGGACGGCACCTACAATGAGCAGTTCTTC
clone_size: .; v_call: TRBV20-1; j_call: TRBJ2-5; d_call: .; cdr3_aa: CSVGLARTKQETQYF; cdr3_nt: TGCAGTGTGGGATTAGCTCGGACCAAGCAAGAGACCCAGTACTTC
clone_size: few; v_call: TRBV5-5; j_call: TRBJ2-3; d_call: .; cdr3_aa: CASSLLDSTDTQYF; cdr3_nt: TGTGCCAGCAGCTTGTTGGACAGCACAGATACGCAGTATTTT
clone_size: .; v_call: TRBV20-1; j_call: TRBJ2-4; d_call: TRBD2; cdr3_aa: CSAQTGGLGLAKNIQYF; cdr3_nt: TGCAGTGCTCAAACCGGGGGACTAGGGCTAGCCAAAAACATTCAGTACTTC
clone_size: few; v_call: TRBV20-1; j_call: TRBJ1-4; d_call: .; cdr3_aa: CSARRGKGEKLFF; cdr3_nt: TGCAGTGCTAGGCGGGGGAAAGGAGAAAAACTGTTTTTT
clone_size: .; v_call: TRBV5-1; j_call: TRBJ1-2; d_call: TRBD1; cdr3_aa: CASSWGDRGNYGYTF; cdr3_nt: TGCGCCAGCAGCTGGGGGGACAGGGGGAACTATGGCTACACCTTC
clone_size: many; v_call: TRBV5-1; j_call: TRBJ2-3; d_call: TRBD1; cdr3_aa: CASSPQTGDTQYF; cdr3_nt: TGCGCCAGCAGCCCCCAGACAGGGGATACGCAGTATTTT
clone_size: few; v_call: TRBV28; j_call: TRBJ2-4; d_call: .; cdr3_aa: CASSSGSTPNIQYF; cdr3_nt: TGTGCCAGCAGCTCGGGTTCCACCCCAAACATTCAGTACTTC
clone_size: .; v_call: TRBV5-5; j_call: TRBJ2-1; d_call: .; cdr3_aa: CASSLYGNEQFF; cdr3_nt: TGTGCCAGCAGCTTGTACGGCAATGAGCAGTTCTTC
clone_size: .; v_call: TRBV19; j_call: TRBJ1-1; d_call: .; cdr3_aa: CASSPQPLATEAFF; cdr3_nt: TGTGCCAGTAGTCCACAGCCTTTGGCCACTGAAGCTTTCTTT
clone_size: .; v_call: TRBV10-3; j_call: TRBJ2-5; d_call: TRBD1; cdr3_aa: CAIRQGSEEETQYF; cdr3_nt: TGTGCCATCAGACAGGGGTCGGAAGAAGAGACCCAGTACTTC
clone_size: .; v_call: TRBV28; j_call: TRBJ2-1; d_call: TRBD2; cdr3_aa: CASSSQKSGRAYNEQFF; cdr3_nt: TGTGCCAGCAGTTCACAAAAGAGCGGGAGGGCCTACAATGAGCAGTTCTTC
clone_size: .; v_call: TRBV7-2; j_call: TRBJ2-2; d_call: TRBD2; cdr3_aa: CASSLGLVAGTGELFF; cdr3_nt: TGTGCCAGCAGCTTAGGTTTGGTAGCGGGCACCGGGGAGCTGTTTTTT
clone_size: few; v_call: TRBV7-9; j_call: TRBJ2-7; d_call: TRBD1; cdr3_aa: CASSLIQGALGEQYF; cdr3_nt: TGTGCCAGCAGCTTAATACAGGGGGCTCTCGGCGAGCAGTACTTC
clone_size: .; v_call: TRBV10-3; j_call: TRBJ1-1; d_call: TRBD1; cdr3_aa: CAISEGTGENTEAFF; cdr3_nt: TGTGCCATCAGTGAGGGGACAGGGGAGAACACTGAAGCTTTCTTT
clone_size: .; v_call: TRBV20-1; j_call: TRBJ1-5; d_call: .; cdr3_aa: CSARYGAGNQPQHF; cdr3_nt: TGCAGTGCTAGGTACGGGGCTGGGAATCAGCCCCAGCATTTT
clone_size: few; v_call: TRBV10-3; j_call: TRBJ1-2; d_call: .; cdr3_aa: CAITADNYGYTF; cdr3_nt: TGTGCCATCACCGCGGACAACTATGGCTACACCTTC
clone_size: few; v_call: TRBV4-1; j_call: TRBJ2-7; d_call: .; cdr3_aa: CASSHSLRGPYEQYF; cdr3_nt: TGCGCCAGCAGCCACTCGCTCAGGGGACCCTACGAGCAGTACTTC
clone_size: many; v_call: TRBV15; j_call: TRBJ1-1; d_call: .; cdr3_aa: CATSRDRGITEAFF; cdr3_nt: TGTGCCACCAGCAGAGATCGAGGGATCACTGAAGCTTTCTTT
clone_size: .; v_call: TRBV28; j_call: TRBJ1-4; d_call: .; cdr3_aa: CASSFTGVDEKLFF; cdr3_nt: TGTGCCAGCAGTTTTACGGGGGTTGATGAAAAACTGTTTTTT
clone_size: many; v_call: TRBV12-3/TRBV12-4; j_call: TRBJ2-3; d_call: .; cdr3_aa: CASRGRDTQYF; cdr3_nt: TGTGCCAGCCGTGGGAGAGATACGCAGTATTTT
clone_size: .; v_call: TRBV10-3; j_call: TRBJ2-1; d_call: TRBD2; cdr3_aa: CAIRERGGPNEQFF; cdr3_nt: TGTGCCATCCGGGAGCGGGGGGGCCCAAATGAGCAGTTCTTC
clone_size: .; v_call: TRBV6-2/TRBV6-3; j_call: TRBJ1-5; d_call: .; cdr3_aa: CASSYSSSSNQPQHF; cdr3_nt: TGTGCCAGCAGTTACTCGAGCAGTAGCAATCAGCCCCAGCATTTT
clone_size: .; v_call: TRBV29-1; j_call: TRBJ2-2; d_call: TRBD2; cdr3_aa: CSVEPPTSGTRRYTGELFF; cdr3_nt: TGCAGCGTTGAACCCCCGACTAGCGGGACAAGGAGGTACACCGGGGAGCTGTTTTTT
clone_size: many; v_call: TRBV12-3/TRBV12-4; j_call: TRBJ2-7; d_call: TRBD1; cdr3_aa: CASSLTGAGEQYF; cdr3_nt: TGTGCCAGCAGTTTAACAGGGGCTGGCGAGCAGTACTTC
clone_size: .; v_call: TRBV28; j_call: TRBJ1-5; d_call: .; cdr3_aa: CASSIIQGTSQPQHF; cdr3_nt: TGTGCCAGCAGTATAATACAGGGTACGAGTCAGCCCCAGCATTTT
clone_size: .; v_call: TRBV12-3/TRBV12-4; j_call: TRBJ1-3; d_call: TRBD1; cdr3_aa: CASRRGQASGNTIYF; cdr3_nt: TGTGCCAGCAGGAGGGGACAGGCGTCTGGAAACACCATATATTTT
clone_size: .; v_call: TRBV4-3; j_call: TRBJ1-6; d_call: .; cdr3_aa: CASSQGLGEGDSPLHF; cdr3_nt: TGCGCCAGCAGCCAAGGGCTGGGGGAAGGGGATTCACCCCTCCACTTT
clone_size: many; v_call: TRBV7-6; j_call: TRBJ2-5; d_call: .; cdr3_aa: CASSLEAGGEETQYF; cdr3_nt: TGTGCCAGCAGCTTAGAGGCTGGGGGTGAGGAGACCCAGTACTTC
clone_size: .; v_call: TRBV7-2; j_call: TRBJ2-5; d_call: TRBD2; cdr3_aa: CASSLQGRVETQYF; cdr3_nt: TGTGCCAGCAGCTTGCAAGGGAGGGTGGAGACCCAGTACTTC
clone_size: .; v_call: TRBV5-1; j_call: TRBJ1-4; d_call: .; cdr3_aa: CASSEGPSNEKLFF; cdr3_nt: TGCGCCAGCAGCGAAGGACCCTCTAATGAAAAACTGTTTTTT
clone_size: few; v_call: TRBV3-1; j_call: TRBJ1-1; d_call: .; cdr3_aa: CASSQDIKGRAFF; cdr3_nt: TGTGCCAGCAGCCAAGATATAAAGGGACGAGCTTTCTTT
clone_size: few; v_call: TRBV29-1; j_call: TRBJ2-3; d_call: .; cdr3_aa: CSALTGSTDTQYF; cdr3_nt: TGCAGCGCGCTGACAGGTAGCACAGATACGCAGTATTTT